The 25 T cell receptor beta chains below all came from one sample that was sequenced in a study of blood T cell repertoires in COVID-19. Only in-frame clones appear in the TCRdb table, and some are missing; sequencing was by immunoSEQ multiplex PCR. The sample lists tens of thousands of clones, more than 60% seen once, with less than 20% in the top ten. The sample was peripheral blood. The receptors stem from a woman between 45 and 60 years old with active or convalescent COVID-19.

V gene TRBV19 combines with J gene TRBJ2-1; 10 bases align to TRBD1. V lost 1 base and J lost 6; bases outside the gene matches: 0. This CDR3 region has 14 residues. Germline V gene data show CDR1 as LNHDA and CDR2 as SQIVND (reference sequence). CDR3 protein: CASSIGTGGNEQFF. CDR3 DNA sequence: TGTGCCAGTAGTATAGGGACAGGGGGCAATGAGCAGTTCTTC.

This clone appeared many times. The rearrangement links TRBV6-6 to TRBJ1-1, with D maybe TRBD1 (6 bases). Per germline, CDR1 MNHNY and CDR2 SVGAGI (reference sequence). V was clipped by 5 bases and J by 5 bases, with 9 bases between them. The CDR3 is made up of 12 amino acids. CDR3 nucleotide sequence: TGTGCCAGCAGTAGGGGGGGGACTGAAGCTTTCTTT. It yields the protein CASSRGGTEAFF.

V usage is TRBV5-1 and J usage is TRBJ2-7; TRBD1 might be the D (6 bases). Germline CDR1 is SGHRS and CDR2 is YFSETQ. This CDR3 is 12 amino acids long. V lost 5 bases, J lost 7 bases, and 13 bases lay in between. The CDR3 sequence is CASRGTGIEQYF. CDR3 coding DNA: TGCGCCAGCAGGGGTACAGGGATTGAGCAGTACTTC.

This clone was counted between two and nine times. The V call is TRBV6-5, the J call TRBJ2-7, with 10 bases matching TRBD1. Germline V gene sequence: CDR1 MNHEY, CDR2 SVGAGI. After removal of 4 bases from V and 9 bases from J, the junction contained 12 bases not matched to a gene. This CDR3 contains 15 residues. This CDR3 reads CASSFNPTGGGGQYF. The CDR3 DNA is TGTGCCAGCAGTTTCAACCCGACAGGGGGCGGTGGGCAGTACTTC.

The chain carries TRBV2 and TRBJ2-1; 9 bases are shared with TRBD2. This CDR3 comprises 17 residues. The V and J ends lost 2 bases and 6 bases, in that order; junction bases with no gene match: 11. Germline-derived CDR1 and CDR2 are SNHLY and FYNNEI. DNA for the CDR3: TGTGCCAGCAGTGAATACGGAGGCGGGAGGGCCAGCAATGAGCAGTTCTTC. The encoded protein is CASSEYGGGRASNEQFF.

This clone was observed at least ten times. V usage is TRBV5-1 and J usage is TRBJ2-7; TRBD2 might be the D (5 bases). Looked up from germline, CDR1 is SGHRS and CDR2 is YFSETQ. The CDR3 contains 15 residues. Trimming removed 0 bases from V and 5 bases from J, with 15 bases in between. This chain's CDR3 is CASSLDRPGLNEQYF. The DNA for the CDR3 is TGCGCCAGCAGCTTGGACCGGCCGGGGTTGAACGAGCAGTACTTC.

V is TRBV19 and J is TRBJ1-2; 9 nucleotides match TRBD1. The CDR3 loop spans 15 amino acids. With 3 bases clipped from V and 5 bases from J, the junction kept 7 bases outside the gene matches. Germline-derived CDR1 and CDR2 are LNHDA and SQIVND (reference sequence). The CDR3 bases are TGTGCCAGTAGTATTGAGACAGGGGGTCAATATGGCTACACCTTC. Translated, it gives CASSIETGGQYGYTF.

The chain has TRBV28 and TRBJ1-2; D is uncertain. V dropped 1 base and J dropped 6 bases, with 9 bases sitting between them. This CDR3 region has 13 residues. Germline values: CDR1 MDHEN, CDR2 SYDVKM. CDR3 sequence reads: CASSLLRGHGYTF. DNA of the CDR3: TGTGCCAGCAGTTTATTAAGAGGGCATGGCTACACCTTC.

This clone was recorded once. The CDR3 loop reads CSAPLGLAGAGELFF. Written as DNA, the CDR3 is TGCAGCGCCCCCCTGGGCCTAGCGGGTGCCGGGGAGCTGTTTTTT. V gene TRBV29-1 combines with J gene TRBJ2-2; 8 bases are shared with TRBD2. The CDR3 covers 15 residues. CDR1 and CDR2 (germline): SQVTM, ANQGSEA. J was trimmed by 6 bases and V by 7 bases; bases with no gene match: 13.

The chain employs TRBV4-1 and TRBJ1-4; D is undetermined. Germline V gene lookup returns CDR1 MGHRA and CDR2 YSYEKL. The CDR3 runs to 15 residues. V lost 6 bases to trimming and J lost 0 bases, with 11 bases between them. The CDR3 region has the DNA TGCGCCAGCAGTCCTAAGTATGCAACTAATGAAAAACTGTTTTTT. Encoded protein: CASSPKYATNEKLFF.

The CDR3 bases are TGTGCCAGCATTCTCCGCGGGAGCGGGAAGAACACAGATACGCAGTATTTT. It is translated as CASILRGSGKNTDTQYF. The chain joins TRBV11-3 to TRBJ2-3, with TRBD2 matching 7 bases. The junction had 15 bases not matched to a gene; V was cut back by 7 bases and J by 2 bases. This CDR3 has 17 amino acids. CDR1 is SGHNT and CDR2 is YENEEA in the germline V gene.

The chain joins TRBV19 to TRBJ2-1; 9 bases are a match to TRBD1. This CDR3 spans 16 amino acids. Germline lookup yields CDR1 LNHDA and CDR2 SQIVND (reference sequence). Losses at the gene ends were 0 bases for V and 7 bases for J; bases not matched to a gene: 7. CDR3 sequence: CASSIDPAGTGNEQFF. The CDR3 DNA reads TGTGCCAGTAGTATAGATCCGGCAGGGACAGGGAATGAGCAGTTCTTC.

The chain carries TRBV28 and TRBJ1-6, with TRBD1 matching over 7 bases. V shed 3 bases and J 6 bases; nucleotides not matched to a gene: 8. Germline-derived CDR1 and CDR2 are MDHEN and SYDVKM. The CDR3 covers 16 residues. DNA for the CDR3: TGTGCCAGCAGTTTCTATCGACAGGGAGGTAATTCACCCCTCCACTTT. It yields the protein CASSFYRQGGNSPLHF.

Comment on this clone: Other nucleotide sequences from this sample produce the same CDR3. This chain uses TRBV27 with TRBJ2-2; 7 nucleotides match TRBD2. CDR1 is MNHEY and CDR2 is SMNVEV in the germline V gene (reference sequence). The CDR3 covers 14 residues. V shed 4 bases, J shed 4 bases, and the junction held 3 bases outside the gene matches. In DNA form, the CDR3 reads TGTGCCAGCAGTTCGGGAGGCGGCACCGGGGAGCTGTTTTTT. Amino acids: CASSSGGGTGELFF.

The J gene is TRBJ1-2, the V gene TRBV3-1 (or the pseudogene TRBV3-2), with D possibly TRBD1 on 6 matching bases. V lost 4 bases and J 0 bases, leaving 15 bases between the germline ends. Germline assignment: CDR1 LGHDT and CDR2 YNNKEL (reference sequence). CDR3 length: 16 amino acids. CDR3 nucleotide sequence: TGTGCCAGCAGCCCATTACAGGGAGTGTCTAACTATGGCTACACCTTC. It encodes CASSPLQGVSNYGYTF.

The table lists this clone with a few counts. V gene TRBV28 combines with J gene TRBJ2-7; perhaps TRBD2 as D (5 bases). This CDR3 contains 13 residues. CDR1 is MDHEN and CDR2 is SYDVKM in the germline V gene. V was trimmed by 4 bases and J by 3 bases, leaving 10 bases between them. The CDR3 nucleotides read TGTGCCAGCAGTTCGGGGTTCGTCTACGAGCAGTACTTC. It specifies CASSSGFVYEQYF.

CDR3 loop: CASSPRTVTYEQYF. CDR3 coding DNA: TGTGCCAGTAGTCCTCGGACAGTAACCTACGAGCAGTACTTC. V gene TRBV19 combines with J gene TRBJ2-7; tentatively, D is TRBD1 (6 bases). This CDR3 has 14 amino acids. Between the trimmed V and J ends, which lost 5 bases and 2 bases, there was a span of 13 bases. CDR1 is LNHDA and CDR2 is SQIVND in the germline V gene (reference sequence).

The chain carries TRBV14 and TRBJ2-1; 16 bases map to TRBD2. The CDR3 loop spans 18 amino acids. J lost 7 bases, V lost 3 bases, and 9 bases had no gene match. Germline V gene data show CDR1 as SGHDN and CDR2 as FVKESK. The CDR3 sequence: CASSQGGTSGRAWNEQFF. The DNA of the CDR3 is TGTGCCAGCAGCCAGGGGGGGACTAGCGGGAGGGCCTGGAATGAGCAGTTCTTC.

This clone was observed once. This chain links TRBV6-5 with TRBJ2-1, with D maybe TRBD2 (5 bases). Germline assignment: CDR1 MNHEY and CDR2 SVGAGI. V was trimmed by 4 bases and J by 0 bases, leaving 13 bases between them. The CDR3 is 16 amino acids. The CDR3 is CASSSLGAGSYNEQFF. CDR3 nucleotides: TGTGCCAGCAGTTCCCTGGGAGCAGGCTCCTACAATGAGCAGTTCTTC.

This rearrangement joins TRBV18 to TRBJ2-2; weak D call: TRBD2 (5 bases). CDR1 KGHSH and CDR2 LQKENI come from the germline V gene. V gave up 3 bases and J gave up 9 bases, with 8 bases separating them. The CDR3 runs 12 residues. CDR3 sequence (DNA): TGTGCCAGCTCACCCGGGGATCGGGAGCTGTTTTTT. Translation gives CASSPGDRELFF.

This chain uses TRBV18 with TRBJ1-5, with D possibly matching TRBD1 (6 bases). Trimming cost V 1 base and J 6 bases, with 13 bases left between them. Germline V gene lookup returns CDR1 KGHSH and CDR2 LQKENI. The CDR3 has 15 residues. The CDR3 here is CASSPQDSQFQPQHF. DNA of the CDR3: TGTGCCAGCTCACCACAGGACAGTCAGTTTCAGCCCCAGCATTTT.

The chain recombines TRBV3-1 (or the pseudogene TRBV3-2) with TRBJ1-2; 8 positions match TRBD1. Germline assignment: CDR1 LGHDT and CDR2 YNNKEL (reference sequence). The CDR3 totals 14 residues. Trimming removed 7 bases from V and 2 bases from J; junction bases left unmatched: 6. CDR3 amino acids: CASNPGGGNYGYTF. The CDR3 DNA reads as TGTGCCAGCAACCCAGGGGGCGGGAACTATGGCTACACCTTC.

The chain joins TRBV19 to TRBJ2-1, with a possible D match to TRBD1 (6 bases). Per the germline V gene, CDR1 is LNHDA and CDR2 is SQIVND (reference sequence). The CDR3 runs 15 residues. V was clipped by 3 bases and J by 1 base, with 10 bases between them. Here the CDR3 DNA reads TGTGCCAGTAGTATGCGAGGGGGTTCCTACAATGAGCAGTTCTTC. Protein: CASSMRGGSYNEQFF. The complete variable domain, with remaining parts taken from reference TRBV19 and TRBJ2-1, reads DGGITQSPKYLFRKEGQNVTLSCEQNLNHDAMYWYRQDPGQGLRLIYYSQIVNDFQKGDIAEGYSVSREKKESFPLTVTSAQKNPTAFYLCASSMRGGSYNEQFFGPGTRLTVL.

This chain uses TRBV2 with TRBJ2-7; 10 bases align to TRBD1. J lost 4 bases, V lost 7 bases, and 7 bases had no gene match. Germline assignment: CDR1 SNHLY and CDR2 FYNNEI. The CDR3 loop spans 14 amino acids. In DNA form, the CDR3 reads TGTGCCAGCAATGGACAGGGGGTCGGTTACGAGCAGTACTTC. It yields the protein CASNGQGVGYEQYF.

The rearrangement uses TRBV9 and TRBJ2-1, with D hard to call. Trimming removed 3 bases from V and 0 bases from J, with 13 bases in between. Germline-derived CDR1 and CDR2 are SGDLS and YYNGEE. The CDR3 contains 16 residues. The CDR3 DNA sequence: TGTGCCAGCAGCGCCCCGTCCAGTTACTCCTACAATGAGCAGTTCTTC. Protein sequence: CASSAPSSYSYNEQFF.